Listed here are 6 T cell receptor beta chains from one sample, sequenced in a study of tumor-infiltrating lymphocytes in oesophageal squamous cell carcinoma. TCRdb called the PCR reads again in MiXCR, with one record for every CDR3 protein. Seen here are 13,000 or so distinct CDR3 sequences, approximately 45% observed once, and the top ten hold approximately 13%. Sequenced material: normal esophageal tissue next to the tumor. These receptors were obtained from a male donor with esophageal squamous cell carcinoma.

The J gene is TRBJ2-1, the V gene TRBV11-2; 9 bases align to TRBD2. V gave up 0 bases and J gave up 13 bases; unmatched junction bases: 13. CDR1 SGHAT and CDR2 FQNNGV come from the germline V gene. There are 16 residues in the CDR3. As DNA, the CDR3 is TGTGCCAGCAGCTTAGACATGGCTAGCGGGACAGAGACCCAGTTCTTC. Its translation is CASSLDMASGTETQFF.

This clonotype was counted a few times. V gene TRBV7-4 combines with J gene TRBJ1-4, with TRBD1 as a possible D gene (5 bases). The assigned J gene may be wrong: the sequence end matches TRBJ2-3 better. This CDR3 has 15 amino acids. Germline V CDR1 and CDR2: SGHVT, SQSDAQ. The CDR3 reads CASSLDGREYDTQYF. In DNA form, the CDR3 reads TGTGCCAGCAGCTTAGATGGCAGGGAATATGATACGCAGTATTTT.

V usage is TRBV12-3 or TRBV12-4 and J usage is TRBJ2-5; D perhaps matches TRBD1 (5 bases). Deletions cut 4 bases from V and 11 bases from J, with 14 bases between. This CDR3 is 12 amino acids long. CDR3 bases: TGTGCCAGCAGTTATTTGGACAATGAGCAGTACTTC. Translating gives CASSYLDNEQYF.

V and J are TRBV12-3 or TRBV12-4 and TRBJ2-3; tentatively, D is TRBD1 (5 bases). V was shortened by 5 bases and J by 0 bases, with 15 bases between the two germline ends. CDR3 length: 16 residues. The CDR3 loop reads CASSPLGVPSTDTQYF. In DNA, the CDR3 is TGTGCCAGCAGTCCTTTAGGGGTCCCTAGCACAGATACGCAGTATTTT.

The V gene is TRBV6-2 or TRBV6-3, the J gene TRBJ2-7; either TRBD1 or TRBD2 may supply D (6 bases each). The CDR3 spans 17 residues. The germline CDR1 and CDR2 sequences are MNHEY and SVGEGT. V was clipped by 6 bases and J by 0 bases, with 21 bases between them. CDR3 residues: CASSRQIEEGGSYEQYF. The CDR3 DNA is TGTGCCAGCAGCCGACAGATTGAAGAGGGGGGCTCCTACGAGCAGTACTTC.

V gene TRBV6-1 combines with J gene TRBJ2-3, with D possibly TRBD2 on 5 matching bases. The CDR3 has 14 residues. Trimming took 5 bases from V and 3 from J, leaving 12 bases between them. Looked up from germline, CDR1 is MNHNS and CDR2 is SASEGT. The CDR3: CASSISARTDTQYF. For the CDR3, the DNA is TGTGCCAGCAGTATTAGCGCAAGGACAGATACGCAGTATTTT.